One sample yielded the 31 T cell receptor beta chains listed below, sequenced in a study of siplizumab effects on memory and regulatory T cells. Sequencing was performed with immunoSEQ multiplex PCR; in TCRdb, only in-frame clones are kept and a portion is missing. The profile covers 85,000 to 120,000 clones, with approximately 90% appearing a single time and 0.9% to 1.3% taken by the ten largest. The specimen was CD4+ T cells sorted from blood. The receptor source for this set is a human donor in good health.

The CDR3 region is CASSRTSGIGTQYF. CDR3 in DNA: TGTGCCAGCAGCCGGACTAGCGGGATTGGTACGCAGTATTTT. The chain recombines TRBV14 with TRBJ2-3; 12 nucleotides align to TRBD2. Looked up from germline, CDR1 is SGHDN and CDR2 is FVKESK. This CDR3 is built from 14 residues. J lost 8 bases, V lost 4 bases, and 4 bases had no gene match. Complete variable domain (other parts from reference TRBV14 and TRBJ2-3): EAGVTQFPSHSVIEKGQTVTLRCDPISGHDNLYWYRRVMGKEIKFLLHFVKESKQDESGMPNNRFLAERTGGTYSTLKVQPAELEDSGVYFCASSRTSGIGTQYFGPGTRLTVL.

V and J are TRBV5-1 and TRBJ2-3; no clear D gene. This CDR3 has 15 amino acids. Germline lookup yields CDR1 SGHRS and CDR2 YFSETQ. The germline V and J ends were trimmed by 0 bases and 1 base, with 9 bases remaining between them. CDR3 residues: CASSLAPAGTDTQYF. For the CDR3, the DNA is TGCGCCAGCAGCTTGGCCCCGGCAGGCACAGATACGCAGTATTTT. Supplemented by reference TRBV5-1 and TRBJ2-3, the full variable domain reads KAGVTQTPRYLIKTRGQQVTLSCSPISGHRSVSWYQQTPGQGLQFLFEYFSETQRNKGNFPGRFSGRQFSNSRSEMNVSTLELGDSALYLCASSLAPAGTDTQYFGPGTRLTVL.

CDR3 sequence: CASSLGLAGGRLFF. The CDR3, as DNA: TGCGCCAGCAGCTTAGGACTAGCGGGAGGTAGGCTGTTCTTC. The chain joins TRBV5-1 to TRBJ2-1, with 14 nucleotides matching TRBD2. Losses at the gene ends were 2 bases for V and 15 bases for J; bases not matched to a gene: 7. The CDR3 length is 14 residues. Germline V gene data show CDR1 as SGHRS and CDR2 as YFSETQ.

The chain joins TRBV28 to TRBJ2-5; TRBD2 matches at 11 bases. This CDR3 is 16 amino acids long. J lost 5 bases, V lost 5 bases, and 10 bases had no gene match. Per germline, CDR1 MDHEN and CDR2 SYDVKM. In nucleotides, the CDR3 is TGTGCCAGCAGTCTCCATCTAGCGGGAGGACGGGAGACCCAGTACTTC. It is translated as CASSLHLAGGRETQYF.

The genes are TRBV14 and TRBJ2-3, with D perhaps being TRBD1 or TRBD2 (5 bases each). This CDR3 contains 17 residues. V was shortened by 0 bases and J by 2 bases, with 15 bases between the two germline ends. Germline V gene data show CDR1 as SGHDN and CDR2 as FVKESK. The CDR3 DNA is TGTGCCAGCAGCCAAGATCGATTGGGGGTGGTCACAGATACGCAGTATTTT. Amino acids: CASSQDRLGVVTDTQYF. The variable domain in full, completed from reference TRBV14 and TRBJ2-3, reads EAGVTQFPSHSVIEKGQTVTLRCDPISGHDNLYWYRRVMGKEIKFLLHFVKESKQDESGMPNNRFLAERTGGTYSTLKVQPAELEDSGVYFCASSQDRLGVVTDTQYFGPGTRLTVL.

The CDR3 reads CASSEGNTEAFF. CDR3 nucleotides: TGTGCCAGCAGTGAGGGGAACACTGAAGCTTTCTTT. The chain combines TRBV2 with TRBJ1-1, with no clear D. Germline values: CDR1 SNHLY, CDR2 FYNNEI. Between the trimmed V and J ends, which lost 3 bases and 1 base, there was a span of 3 bases. This CDR3 comprises 12 residues.

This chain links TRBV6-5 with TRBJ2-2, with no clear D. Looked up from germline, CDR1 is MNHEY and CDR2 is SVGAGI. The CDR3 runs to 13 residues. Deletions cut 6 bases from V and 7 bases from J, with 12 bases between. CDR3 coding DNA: TGTGCCAGCAGGCCCCTTACCCTCGGGGAGCTGTTTTTT. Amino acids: CASRPLTLGELFF.

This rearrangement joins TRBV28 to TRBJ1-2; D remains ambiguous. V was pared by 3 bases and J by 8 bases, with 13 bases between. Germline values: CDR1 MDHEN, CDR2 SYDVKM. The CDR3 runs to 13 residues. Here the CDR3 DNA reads TGTGCCAGCAGTTTTTTCGACCGAGAGGGCTACACCTTC. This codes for CASSFFDREGYTF.

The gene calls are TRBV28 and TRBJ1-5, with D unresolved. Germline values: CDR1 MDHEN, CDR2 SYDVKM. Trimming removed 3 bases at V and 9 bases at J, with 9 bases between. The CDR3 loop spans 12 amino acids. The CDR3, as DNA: TGTGCCAGCAGTTTTATACGGAGGCCCCAGCATTTT. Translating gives CASSFIRRPQHF.

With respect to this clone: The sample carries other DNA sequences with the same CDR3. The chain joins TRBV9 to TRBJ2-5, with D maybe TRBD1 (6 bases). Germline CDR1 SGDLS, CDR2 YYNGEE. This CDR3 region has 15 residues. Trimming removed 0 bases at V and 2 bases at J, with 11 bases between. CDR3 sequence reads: CASSVAGHEQETQYF. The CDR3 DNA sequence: TGTGCCAGCAGCGTAGCGGGACACGAACAAGAGACCCAGTACTTC.

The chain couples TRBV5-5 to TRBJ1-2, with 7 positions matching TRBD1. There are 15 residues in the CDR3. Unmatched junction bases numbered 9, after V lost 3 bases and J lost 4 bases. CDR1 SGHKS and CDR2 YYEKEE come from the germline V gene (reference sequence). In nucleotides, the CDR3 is TGTGCCAGCAGCTGGGGGGCCGGGACAGTCTATGGCTACACCTTC. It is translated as CASSWGAGTVYGYTF.

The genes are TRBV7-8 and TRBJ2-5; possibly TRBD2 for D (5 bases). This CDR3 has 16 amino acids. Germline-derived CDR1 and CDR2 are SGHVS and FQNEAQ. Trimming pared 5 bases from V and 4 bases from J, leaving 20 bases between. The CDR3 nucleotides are TGTGCCAGCAGCAAAGAGAATTTTTCAGGAGGAGAGACCCAGTACTTC. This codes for CASSKENFSGGETQYF.

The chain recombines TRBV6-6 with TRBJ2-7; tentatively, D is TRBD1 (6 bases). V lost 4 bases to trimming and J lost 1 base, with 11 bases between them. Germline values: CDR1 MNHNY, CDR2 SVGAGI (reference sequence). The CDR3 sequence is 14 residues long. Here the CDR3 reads CASSFAQGSYEQYF. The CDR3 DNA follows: TGTGCCAGCAGTTTTGCGCAGGGGTCCTACGAGCAGTACTTC.

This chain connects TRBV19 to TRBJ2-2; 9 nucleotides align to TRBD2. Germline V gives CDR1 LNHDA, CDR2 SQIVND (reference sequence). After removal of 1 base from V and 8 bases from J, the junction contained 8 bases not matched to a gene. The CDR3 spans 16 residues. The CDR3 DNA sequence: TGTGCCAGTAGTATAGTCCTAGCGGGACATCAGGGGGAGCTGTTTTTT. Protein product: CASSIVLAGHQGELFF.

The CDR3 sequence is CASSLQGEFDQYF. CDR3 sequence (DNA): TGTGCCAGCAGTTTGCAGGGGGAATTTGACCAGTACTTC. This rearrangement joins TRBV28 to TRBJ2-5; 7 positions match TRBD1. CDR3 size: 13 residues. Per the germline V gene, CDR1 is MDHEN and CDR2 is SYDVKM. J lost 10 bases, V lost 3 bases, and 8 bases had no gene match.

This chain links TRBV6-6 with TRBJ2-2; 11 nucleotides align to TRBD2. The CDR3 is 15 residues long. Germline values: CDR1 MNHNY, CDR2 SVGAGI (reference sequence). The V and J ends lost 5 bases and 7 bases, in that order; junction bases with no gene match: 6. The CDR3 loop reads CASSHTSGSIGELFF. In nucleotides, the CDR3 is TGTGCCAGCAGTCATACTAGCGGGAGTATCGGGGAGCTGTTTTTT.

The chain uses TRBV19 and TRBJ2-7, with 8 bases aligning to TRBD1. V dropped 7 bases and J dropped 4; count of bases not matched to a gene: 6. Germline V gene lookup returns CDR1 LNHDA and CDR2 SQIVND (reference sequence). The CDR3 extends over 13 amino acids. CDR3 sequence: CASKETGVYEQYF. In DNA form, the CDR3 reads TGTGCCAGTAAAGAGACAGGGGTTTACGAGCAGTACTTC.

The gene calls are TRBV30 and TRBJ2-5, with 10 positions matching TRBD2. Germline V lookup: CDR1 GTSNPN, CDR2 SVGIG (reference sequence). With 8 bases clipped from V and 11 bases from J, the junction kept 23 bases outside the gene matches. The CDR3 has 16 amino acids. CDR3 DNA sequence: TGTGCCACTTCCCGCGGACTAGCGGATAGCTCCTACGAACAGTACTTC. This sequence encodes CATSRGLADSSYEQYF.

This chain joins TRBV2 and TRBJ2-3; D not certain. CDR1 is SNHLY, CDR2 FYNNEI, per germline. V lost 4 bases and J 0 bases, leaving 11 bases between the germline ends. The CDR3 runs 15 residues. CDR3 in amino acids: CASSVVGSSTDTQYF. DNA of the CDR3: TGTGCCAGCAGTGTGGTCGGATCTAGCACAGATACGCAGTATTTT.

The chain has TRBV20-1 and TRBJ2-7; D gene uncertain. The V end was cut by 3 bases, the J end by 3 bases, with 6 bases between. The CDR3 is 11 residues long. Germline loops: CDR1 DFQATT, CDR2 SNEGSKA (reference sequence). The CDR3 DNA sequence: TGCAGTGCTAGGCCCGACTACGAGCAGTACTTC. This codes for CSARPDYEQYF.

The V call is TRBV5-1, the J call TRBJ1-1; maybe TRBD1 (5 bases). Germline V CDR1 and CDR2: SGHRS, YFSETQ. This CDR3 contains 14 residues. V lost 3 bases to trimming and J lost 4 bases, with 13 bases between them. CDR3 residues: CASSWGSSGTEAFF. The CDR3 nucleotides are TGCGCCAGCAGCTGGGGGTCAAGTGGCACTGAAGCTTTCTTT.

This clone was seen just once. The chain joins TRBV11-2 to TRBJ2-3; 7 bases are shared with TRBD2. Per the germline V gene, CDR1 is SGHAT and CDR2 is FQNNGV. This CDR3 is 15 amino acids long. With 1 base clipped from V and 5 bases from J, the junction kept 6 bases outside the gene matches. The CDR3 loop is CASSLVAGDGDTQYF. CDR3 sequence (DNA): TGTGCCAGCAGCTTAGTGGCGGGAGACGGAGATACGCAGTATTTT.

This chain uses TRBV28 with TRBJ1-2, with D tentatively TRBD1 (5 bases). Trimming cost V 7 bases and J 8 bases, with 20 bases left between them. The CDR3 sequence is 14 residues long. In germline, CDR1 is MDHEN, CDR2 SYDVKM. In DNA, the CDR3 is TGTGCCAGCACCCTGAATCGGGTTCAGGGAGGCTACACCTTC. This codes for CASTLNRVQGGYTF.

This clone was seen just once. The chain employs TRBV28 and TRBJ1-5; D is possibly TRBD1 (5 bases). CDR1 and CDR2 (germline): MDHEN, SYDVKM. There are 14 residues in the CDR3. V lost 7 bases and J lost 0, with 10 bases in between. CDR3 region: CASTQDNSNQPQHF. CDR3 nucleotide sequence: TGTGCCAGCACACAGGACAATAGCAATCAGCCCCAGCATTTT. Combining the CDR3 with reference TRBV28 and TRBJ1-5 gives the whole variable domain DVKVTQSSRYLVKRTGEKVFLECVQDMDHENMFWYRQDPGLGLRLIYFSYDVKMKEKGDIPEGYSVSREKKERFSLILESASTNQTSMYLCASTQDNSNQPQHFGDGTRLSIL.

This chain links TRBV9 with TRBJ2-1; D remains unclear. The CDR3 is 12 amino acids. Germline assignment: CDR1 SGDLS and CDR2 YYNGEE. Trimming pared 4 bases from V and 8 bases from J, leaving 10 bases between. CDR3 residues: CASSKIEYEQFF. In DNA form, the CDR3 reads TGTGCCAGCAGCAAAATAGAGTATGAGCAGTTCTTC.

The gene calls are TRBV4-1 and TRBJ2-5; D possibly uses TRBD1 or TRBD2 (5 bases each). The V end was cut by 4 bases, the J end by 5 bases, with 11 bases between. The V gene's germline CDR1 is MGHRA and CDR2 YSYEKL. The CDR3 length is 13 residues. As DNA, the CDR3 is TGCGCCAGCAGCCTGGGGGTTCCGGAGACCCAGTACTTC. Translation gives CASSLGVPETQYF.

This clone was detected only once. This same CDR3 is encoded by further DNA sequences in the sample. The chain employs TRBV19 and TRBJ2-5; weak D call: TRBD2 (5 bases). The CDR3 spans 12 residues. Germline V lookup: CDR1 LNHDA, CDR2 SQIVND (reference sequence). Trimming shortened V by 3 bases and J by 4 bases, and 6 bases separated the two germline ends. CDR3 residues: CASSIRGETQYF. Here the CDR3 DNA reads TGTGCCAGTAGTATTCGGGGAGAGACCCAGTACTTC.

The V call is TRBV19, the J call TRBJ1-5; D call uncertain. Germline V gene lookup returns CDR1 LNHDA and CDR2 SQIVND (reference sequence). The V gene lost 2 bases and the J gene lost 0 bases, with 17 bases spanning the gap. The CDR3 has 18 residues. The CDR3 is CASSIPQIYHYSNQPQHF. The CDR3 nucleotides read TGTGCCAGTAGTATACCCCAGATCTATCACTATAGCAATCAGCCCCAGCATTTT.

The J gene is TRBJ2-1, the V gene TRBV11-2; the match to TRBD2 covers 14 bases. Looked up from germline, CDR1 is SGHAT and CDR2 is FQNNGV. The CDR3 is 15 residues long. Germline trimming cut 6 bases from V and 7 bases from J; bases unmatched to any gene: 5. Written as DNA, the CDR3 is TGTGCCAGCAGTCAAGGGACTAGCGGGAGAAATGAGCAGTTCTTC. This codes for CASSQGTSGRNEQFF.

The CDR3 protein is CASVPGTSGSLGSEQFF. The CDR3 DNA is TGTGCCAGCGTACCCGGGACTAGCGGGAGTCTCGGAAGTGAGCAGTTCTTC. This rearrangement joins TRBV2 to TRBJ2-1, with 14 nucleotides matching TRBD2. Per the germline V gene, CDR1 is SNHLY and CDR2 is FYNNEI. This CDR3 contains 17 residues. V shed 8 bases, J shed 9 bases, and the junction held 15 bases outside the gene matches.

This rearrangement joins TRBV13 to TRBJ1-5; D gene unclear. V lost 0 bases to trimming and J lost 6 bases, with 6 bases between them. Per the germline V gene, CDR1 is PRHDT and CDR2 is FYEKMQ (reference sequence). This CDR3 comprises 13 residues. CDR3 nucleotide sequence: TGTGCCAGCAGCTTAGGTTTCAGTCAGCCCCAGCATTTT. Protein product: CASSLGFSQPQHF.